This entry features one TCR beta chain sequence. Other DNA sequences of this sample code for an identical CDR3. This CDR3 has 15 residues. Germline lookup yields CDR1 LNHNV and CDR2 YYDKDF (reference sequence). Unmatched junction bases numbered 3, after V lost 0 bases and J lost 4 bases. The data originate from a study of blood T cell repertoires in COVID-19. Study-level information: Spain, Italy and the United States supplied samples that represented acute and convalescent COVID-19. Sample material is recorded as cDNA or gDNA derived from T cells, B-cell-depleted T cells, or PBMCs.

Per the original data handling: Researchers report that nucleated cell counts were estimated from reference gene primer amplification. The table came from immunoSEQ multiplex PCR; TCRdb's copy has only in-frame clones and leaves some out. V and J calls and clone size are copied from that table; D and trimming were computed from the DNA. This table holds about 280,000 clones, around 90% found once. The sample comprised peripheral blood. This chain joins TRBV15 and TRBJ1-5; 7 bases match TRBD1. This sequence originates from a man between 18 and 29 years old with active or convalescent COVID-19. The CDR3 nucleotides are TGTGCCACCAGCAGAGATAGGGGACAGAATCAGCCCCAGCATTTT. Residues: CATSRDRGQNQPQHF.